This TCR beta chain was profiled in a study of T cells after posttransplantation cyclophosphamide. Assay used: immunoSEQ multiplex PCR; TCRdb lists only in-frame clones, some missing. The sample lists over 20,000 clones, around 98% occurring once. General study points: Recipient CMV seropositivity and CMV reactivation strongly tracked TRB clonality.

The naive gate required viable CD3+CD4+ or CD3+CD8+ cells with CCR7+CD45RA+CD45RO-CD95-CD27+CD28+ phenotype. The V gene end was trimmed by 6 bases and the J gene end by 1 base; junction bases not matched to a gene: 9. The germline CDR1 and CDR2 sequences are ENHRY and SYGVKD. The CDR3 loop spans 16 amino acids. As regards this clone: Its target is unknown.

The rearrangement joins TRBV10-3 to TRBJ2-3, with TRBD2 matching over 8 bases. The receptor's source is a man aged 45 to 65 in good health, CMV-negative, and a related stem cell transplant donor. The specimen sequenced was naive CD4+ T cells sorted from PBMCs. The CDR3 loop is CAISDHSGGRTDTQYF. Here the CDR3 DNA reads TGTGCCATCAGCGATCACAGCGGGGGCCGCACAGATACGCAGTATTTT.